This T cell receptor beta chain was obtained from a study of T cell repertoires in cytomegalovirus infection (dated by TCRdb to 2018 to 2020). For the wider study: Peptide stimulations targeted recently identified HLA-C-restricted CMV epitopes, whose presentation resists viral immunomodulation, together with well-studied HLA-B-restricted epitopes. Donor HLA type was relevant to the analysis, as public TCR beta signatures indicated carriage of CMV infection together with the matching HLA type. General study outcomes and caveats: In both this cohort and an independent roughly 330-donor cohort, the cumulative frequency of public TCR beta family members distinguished carriers of CMV infection plus the relevant HLA type. The ex vivo response was dominated by HLA-C-restricted CMV-specific TCR beta clonotypes, which also provided the single most frequent clonotype in two of eight donors.

This sample's treatment or condition label indicates: in vitro stimulation with specific CMV peptide epitopes to enrich CMV-specific T cells. About this clonotype: What antigen it recognizes has not been identified. Qualities for individual bases were not recorded, and no much larger clone is one base off.

Reading the germline V gene (reference sequence) gives CDR1 SEHNR and CDR2 FQNEAQ. CDR3 length: 11 amino acids, cysteine to phenylalanine. Kept here is only the CDR3 DNA, which spans 33 bases and is read in frame from base 1. Sequencing took place on an Illumina HiSeq 1500. TCRdb reprocessed the public reads (quality trimming at Q25 with fastp, clone calling with MiXCR) and kept in-frame beta chains. CDR3 protein duplicates are merged, each entry listing the most common genes and DNA. For this sample there are about 150,000 distinct CDR3 sequences; roughly 32% appear just once. The ten top clones hold about 50% of the sample.

The TCR sequence derives from a human donor in good health (CMV status not recorded). Some clones in this sample may be carry-over from other donors' samples. The sequence is built from TRBV7-9 and TRBJ2-5; the D gene cannot be named for sure. The source material was CD8+ T cells from cultured PBMCs, sampled from culture after CMV antigen stimulation. CDR3 reads: CVFEVGETQYF. The nucleotide sequence reads as follows: TGTGTGTTTGAGGTAGGGGAGACCCAGTACTTC.